This entry lists 28 T cell receptor beta chains sequenced from one sample in a study of identical twins. Each CDR3 protein is one row after TCRdb ran MiXCR on the 5' RACE reads. The repertoire holds hundreds of thousands of distinct CDR3 sequences, over 8.5% seen once, with more than 0.75% in the top ten. Another study also made use of these data, one on yellow fever vaccine responses in identical twins.

Sample: PBMCs. These receptors originate from a woman between 18 and 30 years old in good health.

Ten or more counts support this clonotype. The rearrangement uses TRBV10-1 and TRBJ2-3; TRBD1 matches 7 bases. Germline V CDR1 and CDR2: WNHNN, SYGVQD (reference sequence). There are 15 residues in the CDR3. V lost 4 bases to trimming and J lost 1 base; unmatched junction nucleotides: 5. The chain's CDR3 is CASSGQGVGTDTQYF. CDR3 sequence (DNA): TGCGCCAGCAGTGGACAGGGCGTCGGCACAGATACGCAGTATTTT.

The gene calls are TRBV3-1 and TRBJ2-5; D gene uncertain. CDR1 is LGHDT and CDR2 is YNNKEL in the germline V gene (reference sequence). The V and J ends lost 7 bases and 0 bases respectively, with 12 bases between them. The CDR3 runs 14 residues. CDR3 loop: CASTHTTNQETQYF. CDR3 coding DNA: TGTGCCAGCACCCACACTACCAACCAAGAGACCCAGTACTTC.

This clonotype was seen many times. The rearrangement links TRBV12-3 or TRBV12-4 to TRBJ2-3; D is perhaps TRBD1 or TRBD2 (5 bases each). The CDR3 is 16 residues long. Trimming left V 5 bases short and J 3 bases short, with 18 bases between. The CDR3 spells CASSPRRGVNTDTQYF. CDR3 in DNA: TGTGCCAGCAGTCCTAGGAGAGGGGTTAATACAGATACGCAGTATTTT.

The V and J genes are TRBV12-3 or TRBV12-4 and TRBJ1-4; D is perhaps TRBD1 (5 bases). CDR3 length: 12 residues. V was clipped by 6 bases and J by 17 bases, with 19 bases between them. In nucleotides, the CDR3 is TGTGCCAGCAGCCGCTCGGGACGGCCTGGCTTTTTT. This codes for CASSRSGRPGFF.

Of note for this clonotype: A clone one base away is much larger, so this may be a read error. It is likely a read error, because the conserved phenylalanine at the end of the CDR3 is missing. DNA of the CDR3: TGTGCCAGCAGCTTAGTGGGGGACAGTGGAGTGGAGACCCAGTACTCC. Amino acids: CASSLVGDSGVETQYS. This rearrangement joins TRBV7-9 to TRBJ2-5, with 7 bases identical to TRBD1. V shed 1 base and J 5 bases; nucleotides not matched to a gene: 10. Germline CDR1 SEHNR, CDR2 FQNEAQ (reference sequence). The CDR3 covers 16 residues.

The genes are TRBV10-1 and TRBJ2-1; TRBD2 matches 12 bases. V gave up 8 bases and J gave up 1 base; unmatched junction bases: 9. Germline assignment: CDR1 WNHNN and CDR2 SYGVQD (reference sequence). The CDR3 consists of 17 residues. The CDR3 loop reads CASSGTSGLQSYNEQFF. Written as DNA, the CDR3 is TGCGCCAGCTCAGGGACTAGCGGGCTCCAATCCTACAATGAGCAGTTCTTC.

This clonotype was seen a handful of times. One end of the junction fails to match germline, which may point to a read error. The chain joins TRBV3-1 to TRBJ2-5; the match to TRBD2 covers 8 bases. Germline V CDR1 and CDR2: LGHDT, YNNKEL (reference sequence). This CDR3 contains 17 residues. This CDR3 is CASTQDLRLAGRETQYF. The DNA for the CDR3 is TGTGCCAGCACCCAAGATCTTCGGCTAGCGGGCAGGGAGACCCAGTACTTC.

The chain links TRBV18 to TRBJ2-7, with D possibly matching TRBD1 (7 bases). Germline V gene data show CDR1 as KGHSH and CDR2 as LQKENI. The V gene lost 3 bases and the J gene lost 3 bases, with 12 bases spanning the gap. This CDR3 is 14 amino acids long. CDR3 nucleotide sequence: TGTGCCAGCTCACCCGGAGGGACAGACTACGAGCAGTACTTC. Translation gives CASSPGGTDYEQYF.

This clonotype was observed a few times. The V call is TRBV12-3 or TRBV12-4, the J call TRBJ1-5, with a weak D call TRBD1 (5 bases). Trimming took 7 bases from V and 0 from J, leaving 10 bases between them. The CDR3 runs to 14 residues. CDR3 protein: CASTSTDSNQPQHF. The CDR3 region has the DNA TGTGCCAGCACCTCGACAGATAGCAATCAGCCCCAGCATTTT.

The chain carries TRBV4-3 and TRBJ2-5; 8 bases align to TRBD2. V lost 0 bases to trimming and J lost 5 bases; unmatched junction nucleotides: 14. The germline CDR1 and CDR2 sequences are LGHNA and YSLEER. The CDR3 consists of 18 residues. The CDR3 here is CASSQDMGPGGQLETQYF. The CDR3 DNA sequence: TGCGCCAGCAGCCAAGATATGGGCCCGGGAGGGCAGCTTGAGACCCAGTACTTC.

This clonotype was recorded many times. The chain links TRBV29-1 to TRBJ1-5; D perhaps matches TRBD1 (5 bases). Trimming removed 4 bases from V and 2 bases from J, with 15 bases in between. Germline loops: CDR1 SQVTM, CDR2 ANQGSEA. CDR3 length: 15 amino acids. In nucleotides, the CDR3 is TGCAGCGTTGTAATACGGGGCTTCGGCAATCAGCCCCAGCATTTT. This codes for CSVVIRGFGNQPQHF.

This rearrangement joins TRBV12-3 or TRBV12-4 to TRBJ2-5; D not resolved. The CDR3 extends over 13 amino acids. The V and J ends lost 2 bases and 5 bases respectively, with 9 bases between them. CDR3 sequence reads: CASSLLVSETQYF. The CDR3 nucleotides read TGTGCCAGCAGTTTACTAGTTTCCGAGACCCAGTACTTC.

The chain joins TRBV5-6 to TRBJ2-6; 7 bases line up with TRBD1. Germline V gives CDR1 SGHDT, CDR2 YYEEEE. With 2 bases clipped from V and 1 base from J, the junction kept 6 bases outside the gene matches. The CDR3 consists of 17 residues. The CDR3 nucleotides are TGTGCCAGCAGCTTAAGGGGGCAGCCTTCTGGGGCCAACGTCCTGACTTTC. Translation: CASSLRGQPSGANVLTF.

V gene TRBV24-1 combines with J gene TRBJ2-2, with no clear D. Germline V lookup: CDR1 KGHDR, CDR2 SFDVKD. The CDR3 runs to 16 residues. Trimming stripped 9 bases from V and 6 bases from J, with 22 bases between. The CDR3 sequence: CATQTHRDNVPGELFF. Written as DNA, the CDR3 is TGTGCCACCCAAACTCATCGAGATAACGTCCCCGGGGAGCTGTTTTTT.

This clonotype was recorded at least ten times. V usage is TRBV5-5 and J usage is TRBJ2-2, with TRBD1 matching 9 bases. The trim removed 3 bases at V and 4 bases at J, leaving 4 bases unmatched. CDR1 and CDR2 from the germline V gene are SGHKS and YYEKEE (reference sequence). The CDR3 length is 15 residues. This CDR3 reads CASSSGQGSTGELFF. CDR3 DNA: TGTGCCAGCAGCTCCGGACAGGGGAGCACCGGGGAGCTGTTTTTT.

This clonotype has more than one count but fewer than ten. This chain joins TRBV5-1 and TRBJ2-3; the D gene is possibly TRBD2 (6 bases). V was cut by 0 bases and J by 3 bases, with 8 bases left in between. In germline, CDR1 is SGHRS, CDR2 YFSETQ. There are 14 residues in the CDR3. In DNA, the CDR3 is TGCGCCAGCAGCTTGGAACTAGCAACAGATACGCAGTATTTT. It translates to CASSLELATDTQYF.

The chain is built from TRBV20-1 and TRBJ2-7, with TRBD1 matching 9 bases. CDR1 DFQATT and CDR2 SNEGSKA come from the germline V gene (reference sequence). J lost 2 bases, V lost 3 bases, and 5 bases had no gene match. The CDR3 is 14 amino acids. DNA for the CDR3: TGCAGTGCTAGTTTGGACAGGGGTACCTACGAGCAGTACTTC. Amino acid sequence: CSASLDRGTYEQYF.

Turning to this clonotype: Relative to the germline gene, one junction end is altered; a read error may explain this. The chain is built from TRBV7-3 and TRBJ2-1; D unresolved. Germline values: CDR1 SGHTA, CDR2 FQGTGA. This CDR3 has 13 residues. The CDR3 here is CTSSLDRYNEQFF. The CDR3, as DNA: TGTACCAGCAGCTTAGACCGATACAATGAGCAGTTCTTC.

This clonotype occurred a few times. The rearrangement uses TRBV4-2 and TRBJ2-7; a possible D gene is TRBD1 (5 bases). This CDR3 is built from 18 residues. V was cut by 0 bases and J by 0 bases, with 18 bases left in between. The germline gives CDR1 LGHNA, CDR2 YNFKEQ. This CDR3 reads CASSQDPSGQELSYEQYF. CDR3 in DNA: TGTGCCAGCAGCCAAGATCCGTCCGGACAAGAGCTCTCCTACGAGCAGTACTTC.

V is TRBV6-2 or TRBV6-3 and J is TRBJ2-5; D uncertain. V was cut by 6 bases and J by 5 bases, with 16 bases left in between. The CDR3 covers 14 residues. CDR1 is MNHEY and CDR2 is SVGEGT in the germline V gene. The CDR3, as DNA: TGTGCCAGCAGCTATTGGGTTTATGGCGAGACCCAGTACTTC. Protein: CASSYWVYGETQYF.

This clonotype was detected many times. The chain joins TRBV15 to TRBJ2-5; D is ambiguous. Germline-derived CDR1 and CDR2 are LNHNV and YYDKDF (reference sequence). Deletions cut 0 bases from V and 0 bases from J, with 5 bases between. The length of the CDR3 is 14 residues. The DNA for the CDR3 is TGTGCCACCAGCAGAGAAGACTACCAAGAGACCCAGTACTTC. Its protein product is CATSREDYQETQYF.

This clonotype came up many times. V usage is TRBV15 and J usage is TRBJ2-4; D is ambiguous. CDR3 length: 14 residues. Germline V gene lookup returns CDR1 LNHNV and CDR2 YYDKDF (reference sequence). The germline V and J ends were trimmed by 2 bases and 1 base, with 6 bases remaining between them. The CDR3 bases are TGTGCCACCAGCAGATTGGGGGCCAAAAACATTCAGTACTTC. This sequence encodes CATSRLGAKNIQYF.

The chain uses TRBV27 and TRBJ2-3, with 8 positions matching TRBD2. Germline V gene lookup returns CDR1 MNHEY and CDR2 SMNVEV (reference sequence). The V gene end was trimmed by 5 bases and the J gene end by 2 bases; junction bases not matched to a gene: 6. The CDR3 runs 15 residues. The CDR3 DNA is TGTGCCAGCAGTCTGGGTAGCGGGGTCACAGATACGCAGTATTTT. This translates into CASSLGSGVTDTQYF.

This clonotype was seen many times. The rearrangement uses TRBV12-3 or TRBV12-4 and TRBJ2-1, with 10 positions matching TRBD2. This CDR3 is 15 amino acids long. V gave up 6 bases and J gave up 9 bases; unmatched junction bases: 11. CDR3: CASSLTAGGPGEQFF. CDR3 nucleotide sequence: TGTGCCAGCAGCCTGACAGCGGGGGGGCCGGGTGAGCAGTTCTTC.

Ten or more counts support this clonotype. The gene calls are TRBV28 and TRBJ2-7, with D unclear. With 4 bases removed from V and 3 bases from J, the gap between germline ends came to 10 bases. The CDR3 spans 13 residues. Germline-derived CDR1 and CDR2 are MDHEN and SYDVKM. The CDR3 DNA reads TGTGCCAGCAGTTCGCCCTCGCTCTACGAGCAGTACTTC. It specifies CASSSPSLYEQYF.

This chain links TRBV5-1 with TRBJ2-4, with TRBD2 identical over 8 bases. Per germline, CDR1 SGHRS and CDR2 YFSETQ. This CDR3 has 16 amino acids. Losses at the gene ends were 3 bases for V and 4 bases for J; bases not matched to a gene: 9. The CDR3 coding sequence is TGCGCCAGCAGCTCCCGGTCCGGGGGGGTAAAAAACATTCAGTACTTC. It yields the protein CASSSRSGGVKNIQYF.

The V and J genes are TRBV28 and TRBJ2-3; 7 nucleotides line up with TRBD2. This CDR3 has 15 amino acids. Trimming removed 6 bases from V and 2 bases from J; junction bases left unmatched: 8. From germline, CDR1 is MDHEN and CDR2 SYDVKM. The CDR3 sequence: CASSPTSETTDTQYF. As DNA, the CDR3 is TGTGCCAGCAGCCCTACTAGCGAGACCACAGATACGCAGTATTTT.

In its sample, this clonotype was seen a few times. The genes are TRBV20-1 and TRBJ2-2, with 7 bases lining up with TRBD1. CDR1 and CDR2 from the germline V gene are DFQATT and SNEGSKA (reference sequence). V lost 8 bases, J lost 7 bases, and 13 bases stayed unmatched. The CDR3 is 14 residues long. The CDR3 DNA reads TGCAGTTCCCCCATGAGGGGGCATGGCGGGGAGCTGTTTTTT. Protein sequence: CSSPMRGHGGELFF.